Below are 23 T cell receptor beta chains sequenced from a single sample in a study of T cell repertoires in cytomegalovirus infection. For these receptors, no antigen is known. TCRdb passed the reads through MiXCR, listing each CDR3 protein once. This table has about 830,000 distinct CDR3 sequences, approximately 30% appearing once. The input for sequencing was cultured CD8+ T cells from PBMCs, taken from culture after CMV antigen stimulation. The receptors were sampled from a human donor in good health (CMV status not recorded). Some clones in this sample may be carry-over from other donors' samples.

The chain joins TRBV6-2 or TRBV6-3 to TRBJ2-1, with D hard to call. Trimming cost V 0 bases and J 8 bases, with 5 bases left between them. CDR3 size: 12 residues. CDR1 and CDR2 (germline): MNHEY, SVGEGT. The chain's CDR3 is CASSYSLHEQFF. CDR3 nucleotide sequence: TGTGCCAGCAGTTACTCGTTACATGAGCAGTTCTTC.

The rearrangement links TRBV4-2 to TRBJ2-3, with TRBD2 matching 9 bases. The CDR3 is 17 residues long. V was clipped by 0 bases and J by 2 bases; unmatched bases: 6. Germline CDR1 is LGHNA and CDR2 is YNFKEQ. CDR3: CASSQEWAGGATDTQYF. CDR3 sequence (DNA): TGTGCCAGCAGCCAAGAATGGGCGGGGGGGGCCACAGATACGCAGTATTTT.

This chain links TRBV20-1 with TRBJ2-3, with 13 bases identical to TRBD2. This CDR3 comprises 18 residues. V shed 3 bases and J 6 bases; nucleotides not matched to a gene: 15. Per the germline V gene, CDR1 is DFQATT and CDR2 is SNEGSKA (reference sequence). The CDR3 DNA reads TGCAGTGCTAGCGCGACTAGCGGGGGGAGGTATTTTACCGATACGCAGTATTTT. Translated, it gives CSASATSGGRYFTDTQYF.

V and J are TRBV6-2 or TRBV6-3 and TRBJ2-6; no firm D call. V shed 5 bases and J shed 1 base, with 12 bases lying between them. This CDR3 region has 16 residues. CDR1 and CDR2 (germline): MNHEY, SVGEGT. This chain's CDR3 is CASSGFRGSGANVLTF. The CDR3 bases are TGTGCCAGCAGTGGTTTTCGAGGTTCTGGGGCCAACGTCCTGACTTTC.

In DNA, the CDR3 is TGTGCCAGCAGTTTATTCAAGACGGGACGCCGGGCAGATACGCAGTATTTT. Encoded protein: CASSLFKTGRRADTQYF. The genes are TRBV27 and TRBJ2-3; either TRBD1 or TRBD2 may fit D (5 bases each). This CDR3 has 17 amino acids. Germline CDR1 MNHEY, CDR2 SMNVEV (reference sequence). The germline V and J ends were trimmed by 1 base and 4 bases, with 18 bases remaining between them.

The chain recombines TRBV7-9 with TRBJ1-1; D ambiguous. This CDR3 region has 12 residues. V lost 2 bases to trimming and J lost 7 bases, with 8 bases between them. Germline lookup yields CDR1 SEHNR and CDR2 FQNEAQ (reference sequence). The CDR3 is CASSLSRHEAFF. CDR3 sequence (DNA): TGTGCCAGCAGCTTAAGCAGGCATGAAGCTTTCTTT.

V and J are TRBV20-1 and TRBJ2-7; TRBD1 agrees at 9 bases. CDR1 and CDR2 from the germline V gene are DFQATT and SNEGSKA (reference sequence). With V trimmed by 6 bases and J by 3 bases, 18 bases remained unmatched. The CDR3 length is 17 residues. The chain's CDR3 is CSATGTGLNILRYEQYF. Here the CDR3 DNA reads TGCAGTGCAACCGGGACAGGGCTTAATATTTTGCGCTACGAGCAGTACTTC.

The sample holds a few counts of this clonotype. V usage is TRBV10-1 and J usage is TRBJ2-5; 8 bases fit TRBD2. CDR1 and CDR2 from the germline V gene are WNHNN and SYGVQD (reference sequence). The CDR3 is made up of 16 amino acids. With V trimmed by 7 bases and J by 3 bases, 13 bases remained unmatched. The CDR3 sequence is CASTSFCGGTKETQYF. DNA for the CDR3: TGCGCCAGCACCTCCTTTTGCGGGGGGACCAAAGAGACCCAGTACTTC.

This clonotype was observed a few times. V gene TRBV19 combines with J gene TRBJ2-5, with D possibly being TRBD1 (6 bases). Germline CDR1 is LNHDA and CDR2 is SQIVND (reference sequence). CDR3 length equals 14 residues. V lost 3 bases and J 0 bases, leaving 8 bases between the germline ends. As DNA, the CDR3 is TGTGCCAGTAGTATGGGGGCGTACCAAGAGACCCAGTACTTC. The encoded protein is CASSMGAYQETQYF. The variable domain in full, completed from reference TRBV19 and TRBJ2-5, reads DGGITQSPKYLFRKEGQNVTLSCEQNLNHDAMYWYRQDPGQGLRLIYYSQIVNDFQKGDIAEGYSVSREKKESFPLTVTSAQKNPTAFYLCASSMGAYQETQYFGPGTRLLVL.

The V gene is TRBV6-5, the J gene TRBJ1-4, with D unclear. Germline assignment: CDR1 MNHEY and CDR2 SVGAGI. Deletions cut 3 bases from V and 8 bases from J, with 16 bases between. The CDR3 is made up of 15 amino acids. The CDR3 sequence is CASSYRRITAEKLFF. CDR3 nucleotides: TGTGCCAGCAGTTATAGGAGGATAACAGCAGAAAAACTGTTTTTT.

The chain employs TRBV2 and TRBJ2-1, with 12 positions matching TRBD2. V shed 8 bases and J 4 bases; nucleotides not matched to a gene: 9. Germline assignment: CDR1 SNHLY and CDR2 FYNNEI. The CDR3 is made up of 16 amino acids. The CDR3 spells CASGFITSGGYNEQFF. In DNA, the CDR3 is TGTGCCAGCGGTTTCATAACTAGCGGGGGGTACAATGAGCAGTTCTTC.

This clonotype was observed a few times. This chain uses TRBV7-9 with TRBJ2-7, with D perhaps matching TRBD2 (5 bases). Germline V gene lookup returns CDR1 SEHNR and CDR2 FQNEAQ (reference sequence). There are 14 residues in the CDR3. The V and J ends lost 6 bases and 6 bases respectively, with 18 bases between them. CDR3 nucleotide sequence: TGTGCCAGCAGAACCCTCCCGGGGTCGGGCGAGCAGTACTTC. It translates to CASRTLPGSGEQYF.

The rearrangement joins TRBV14 to TRBJ1-2, with a tentative D call TRBD1 (5 bases). The CDR3 totals 14 residues. Trimming removed 4 bases from V and 2 bases from J, with 11 bases in between. Germline CDR1 reads SGHDN; CDR2 reads FVKESK. The CDR3 DNA reads TGTGCCAGCAGCCTCCATGGGGCGAACTATGGCTACACCTTC. Translating gives CASSLHGANYGYTF.

The chain couples TRBV5-5 to TRBJ1-6; 7 bases line up with TRBD1. V lost 4 bases, J lost 7 bases, and 8 bases stayed unmatched. Germline loops: CDR1 SGHKS, CDR2 YYEKEE (reference sequence). This CDR3 contains 15 residues. In DNA form, the CDR3 reads TGTGCCAGCAGCCCGGGGGGGACAGCAAATTCACCCCTCCACTTT. Protein: CASSPGGTANSPLHF. Looking up the rest from reference TRBV5-5 and TRBJ1-6 gives the full variable domain: DAGVTQSPTHLIKTRGQQVTLRCSPISGHKSVSWYQQVLGQGPQFIFQYYEKEERGRGNFPDRFSARQFPNYSSELNVNALLLGDSALYLCASSPGGTANSPLHFGNGTRLTVT.

This clonotype was observed a few times. The V gene is TRBV12-3 or TRBV12-4, the J gene TRBJ2-5; TRBD1 matches at 9 bases. The CDR3 has 14 amino acids. The trim removed 5 bases at V and 5 bases at J, leaving 6 bases unmatched. CDR3 sequence: CASSPWTGDETQYF. The CDR3 DNA sequence: TGTGCCAGCAGTCCATGGACAGGGGACGAGACCCAGTACTTC.

This clonotype was detected many times. The gene calls are TRBV7-8 and TRBJ1-5, with TRBD1 as a possible D gene (6 bases). The germline CDR1 and CDR2 sequences are SGHVS and FQNEAQ. The CDR3 loop spans 15 amino acids. V was clipped by 2 bases and J by 3 bases, with 11 bases between them. CDR3 sequence (DNA): TGTGCCAGCAGCTTACCAGGACAGCCCAATCAGCCCCAGCATTTT. Protein: CASSLPGQPNQPQHF.

The V call is TRBV11-3, the J call TRBJ2-1; D unresolved. Trimming shortened V by 6 bases and J by 0 bases, and 12 bases separated the two germline ends. Per the germline V gene, CDR1 is SGHNT and CDR2 is YENEEA. The CDR3 spans 15 residues. The CDR3 is CASRPYTSSYNEQFF. CDR3 nucleotide sequence: TGTGCCAGCAGGCCCTACACGAGCTCCTACAATGAGCAGTTCTTC.

This rearrangement joins TRBV19 to TRBJ1-6; maybe TRBD1 (5 bases). The CDR3 totals 16 residues. Germline CDR1 reads LNHDA; CDR2 reads SQIVND (reference sequence). V was cut by 5 bases and J by 7 bases, with 18 bases left in between. The CDR3 nucleotides read TGTGCCAGTAGTCCCTTCCGGCGGACACAAAATTCACCCCTCCACTTT. This encodes CASSPFRRTQNSPLHF.

This clonotype was seen ten or more times. The chain carries TRBV7-2 and TRBJ1-4; D not resolved. The germline V and J ends were trimmed by 2 bases and 0 bases, with 7 bases remaining between them. The CDR3 spans 15 residues. CDR1 is SGHTA, CDR2 FQGNSA, per germline. The CDR3 DNA is TGTGCCAGCAGCTTATCCATTGCAACTAATGAAAAACTGTTTTTT. Translation gives CASSLSIATNEKLFF.

V is TRBV5-1 and J is TRBJ2-2, with TRBD1 identical over 8 bases. Germline V gene sequence: CDR1 SGHRS, CDR2 YFSETQ. There are 17 residues in the CDR3. V was clipped by 3 bases and J by 1 base; unmatched bases: 8. The CDR3 coding sequence is TGCGCCAGCAGCTCCCCACTCGACAGGGGGAACACCGGGGAGCTGTTTTTT. Protein: CASSSPLDRGNTGELFF.

The rearrangement uses TRBV28 and TRBJ2-7; no firm D call. Germline V lookup: CDR1 MDHEN, CDR2 SYDVKM. The CDR3 consists of 15 residues. Trimming left V 2 bases short and J 3 bases short, with 14 bases between. This CDR3 is CASSLGRAPLYEQYV. Here the CDR3 DNA reads TGTGCCAGCAGTTTAGGTAGGGCACCCCTCTACGAGCAGTACGTC.

This clonotype was observed at least ten times. This rearrangement joins TRBV7-6 to TRBJ2-2; 11 bases are shared with TRBD1. Germline CDR1 SGHVS, CDR2 FNYEAQ. The CDR3 consists of 16 residues. V lost 5 bases and J lost 6; bases outside the gene matches: 8. The CDR3 region has the DNA TGTGCCAGCAGCAGGACAGGGGGCCGGCTCGCCGGGGAGCTGTTTTTT. Protein: CASSRTGGRLAGELFF.

This clonotype occurred many times. The chain combines TRBV7-6 with TRBJ1-4; D is possibly TRBD1 (6 bases). The CDR3 covers 14 residues. The germline V and J ends were trimmed by 0 bases and 8 bases, with 10 bases remaining between them. CDR1 is SGHVS, CDR2 FNYEAQ, per germline. The DNA for the CDR3 is TGTGCCAGCAGCTTAGCTGAGGACAGAGAAAAACTGTTTTTT. Amino acid sequence: CASSLAEDREKLFF. Drawing the rest from reference TRBV7-6 and TRBJ1-4, the complete variable domain is GAGVSQSPRYKVTKRGQDVALRCDPISGHVSLYWYRQALGQGPEFLTYFNYEAQQDKSGLPNDRFSAERPEGSISTLTIQRTEQRDSAMYRCASSLAEDREKLFFGSGTQLSVL.